One and the same sample provided the 26 T cell receptor beta chains below, sequenced in a study of OX40 agonist ivuxolimab in advanced cancers. Only in-frame clones appear in the TCRdb table, and some are missing; sequencing was by immunoSEQ multiplex PCR. The table shows over 95,000 clones, with 91% occurring only once. The sequencing used CD4+ or CD8+ T cells sorted from blood, collected in a trial of the OX40 agonist ivuxolimab. The receptor source for this set is an adult with an advanced solid tumor such as melanoma, head and neck, liver or kidney cancer.

The V and J genes are TRBV14 and TRBJ2-1, with a tentative D call TRBD2 (6 bases). The CDR3 runs 15 residues. CDR1 SGHDN and CDR2 FVKESK come from the germline V gene. V shed 4 bases and J shed 1 base, with 11 bases lying between them. CDR3 nucleotide sequence: TGTGCCAGCAGCCCTCTGCGGGGTTCCTACAATGAGCAGTTCTTC. The encoded protein is CASSPLRGSYNEQFF. The full variable domain, with the rest looked up from reference TRBV14 and TRBJ2-1, is EAGVTQFPSHSVIEKGQTVTLRCDPISGHDNLYWYRRVMGKEIKFLLHFVKESKQDESGMPNNRFLAERTGGTYSTLKVQPAELEDSGVYFCASSPLRGSYNEQFFGPGTRLTVL.

To note about this clone: This specimen includes other DNA sequences encoding the same CDR3. This chain uses TRBV2 with TRBJ2-2; tentatively, D is TRBD2 (5 bases). The CDR3 is 16 amino acids. The V end was cut by 3 bases, the J end by 5 bases, with 16 bases between. Germline V gene lookup returns CDR1 SNHLY and CDR2 FYNNEI. The CDR3 coding sequence is TGTGCCAGCAGTGAGGCTCGGCGGGCAGAAACCGGGGAGCTGTTTTTT. Protein: CASSEARRAETGELFF.

This sequence joins TRBV18 and TRBJ2-3, with 8 positions matching TRBD1. Per the germline V gene, CDR1 is KGHSH and CDR2 is LQKENI. V dropped 4 bases and J dropped 4; count of bases not matched to a gene: 4. The CDR3 length is 14 residues. CDR3 sequence (DNA): TGTGCCAGCTCACAAGACAGGGGATCAGATACGCAGTATTTT. Its translation is CASSQDRGSDTQYF.

The chain combines TRBV7-2 with TRBJ2-3, with TRBD1 matching over 7 bases. V trimming: 4 bases; J trimming: 4 bases; junction bases outside the gene matches: 14. Looked up from germline, CDR1 is SGHTA and CDR2 is FQGNSA. CDR3 length: 17 residues. This CDR3 is CASSYRLDRVRADTQYF. CDR3 sequence (DNA): TGTGCCAGCAGCTATAGACTCGACAGGGTTCGGGCAGATACGCAGTATTTT.

The V call is TRBV4-2, the J call TRBJ2-2; TRBD1 aligns across 7 bases. Germline trimming cut 0 bases from V and 1 base from J; bases unmatched to any gene: 2. CDR1 and CDR2 (germline): LGHNA, YNFKEQ. CDR3 size: 16 residues. Here the CDR3 DNA reads TGTGCCAGCAGCCAAGACGGGACAGTGAACACCGGGGAGCTGTTTTTT. This gives the protein CASSQDGTVNTGELFF.

This chain links TRBV5-1 with TRBJ1-1, with D hard to call. The V gene lost 0 bases and the J gene lost 4 bases, with 10 bases spanning the gap. The germline CDR1 and CDR2 sequences are SGHRS and YFSETQ. CDR3 length: 14 amino acids. The CDR3 reads CASSLVAYTTEAFF. As DNA, the CDR3 is TGCGCCAGCAGCTTGGTAGCGTATACCACTGAAGCTTTCTTT.

The chain combines TRBV9 with TRBJ2-5, with unresolved D. Germline V CDR1 and CDR2: SGDLS, YYNGEE. This CDR3 region has 16 residues. Trimming removed 0 bases from V and 5 bases from J, with 17 bases in between. The CDR3 bases are TGTGCCAGCAGCGTAGCCAGCCGGCCGTCCGGCGAGACCCAGTACTTC. Translating it yields CASSVASRPSGETQYF.

J is TRBJ1-2 and V is TRBV19; no definite D call. Germline CDR1 LNHDA, CDR2 SQIVND (reference sequence). Trimming stripped 5 bases from V and 8 bases from J, with 15 bases between. This CDR3 has 13 residues. The CDR3 region has the DNA TGTGCCAGTAGTCCGGGTCTCTTGGACGGCTACACCTTC. Translating it yields CASSPGLLDGYTF.

J is TRBJ1-2 and V is TRBV6-6; no reliable D call. V lost 6 bases, J lost 0 bases, and 8 bases lay in between. The CDR3 consists of 13 residues. Per germline, CDR1 MNHNY and CDR2 SVGAGI (reference sequence). The CDR3, as DNA: TGTGCCAGCAGAGTGGCAGCTAACTATGGCTACACCTTC. Protein: CASRVAANYGYTF.

This clone turned up a few times. This chain connects TRBV2 to TRBJ2-7; maybe TRBD2 (6 bases). This CDR3 has 14 amino acids. The germline CDR1 and CDR2 sequences are SNHLY and FYNNEI. V dropped 7 bases and J dropped 2 bases, with 15 bases sitting between them. The CDR3, as DNA: TGTGCCAGCATTGAGGGAGGCGCCCCCTACGAGCAGTACTTC. Amino acid sequence: CASIEGGAPYEQYF.

A single count supports this clone. The rearrangement links TRBV5-1 to TRBJ2-1; D not certain. With 2 bases removed from V and 4 bases from J, the gap between germline ends came to 10 bases. In germline, CDR1 is SGHRS, CDR2 YFSETQ. The CDR3 spans 14 residues. The CDR3 region is CASSFSVLYNEQFF. CDR3 nucleotides: TGCGCCAGCAGCTTTAGTGTCTTATACAATGAGCAGTTCTTC.

The chain combines TRBV18 with TRBJ1-4; a weak D match, TRBD1 (6 bases). Trimming took off 5 bases at V and 8 bases at J, with 18 bases between the two ends. Germline values: CDR1 KGHSH, CDR2 LQKENI. The CDR3 has 15 residues. The CDR3 nucleotides are TGTGCCAGCTCATCCGGCCGTCCGAGGGGGGAAAAACTGTTTTTT. Amino acids: CASSSGRPRGEKLFF.

The chain joins TRBV11-2 to TRBJ1-5; D gene unclear. The V end lost 0 bases, the J end lost 4 bases, and 4 bases lay between the germline ends. The germline V gene encodes CDR1 SGHAT and CDR2 FQNNGV. The CDR3 extends over 13 amino acids. CDR3 protein: CASSLDRNQPQHF. CDR3 coding DNA: TGTGCCAGCAGCTTAGATCGTAATCAGCCCCAGCATTTT.

This clone was recorded a few times. This chain links TRBV7-3 with TRBJ2-1; TRBD2 might be the D (5 bases). V was clipped by 2 bases and J by 10 bases, with 12 bases between them. The germline V gene has CDR1 SGHTA and CDR2 FQGTGA. The length of the CDR3 is 13 residues. CDR3 bases: TGTGCCAGCAGCTTAGTGCCGGGATCCGAGCAGTTCTTC. Translated, it gives CASSLVPGSEQFF. The full variable domain, with the rest looked up from reference TRBV7-3 and TRBJ2-1, is GAGVSQTPSNKVTEKGKYVELRCDPISGHTALYWYRQSLGQGPEFLIYFQGTGAADDSGLPNDRFFAVRPEGSVSTLKIQRTERGDSAVYLCASSLVPGSEQFFGPGTRLTVL.

The rearrangement links TRBV5-5 to TRBJ2-7; 9 nucleotides match TRBD2. V shed 3 bases, J shed 2 bases, and the junction held 9 bases outside the gene matches. CDR1 and CDR2 (germline): SGHKS, YYEKEE (reference sequence). The CDR3 totals 16 residues. In DNA form, the CDR3 reads TGTGCCAGCAGCTCCCAAGTCGGACTAGCGCCCTACGAGCAGTACTTC. As protein: CASSSQVGLAPYEQYF.

The chain joins TRBV6-1 to TRBJ1-4, with no clear D. CDR1 is MNHNS, CDR2 SASEGT, per germline. The CDR3 covers 14 residues. V lost 6 bases and J lost 8, with 16 bases in between. CDR3 sequence reads: CASRGFQLSEKLFF. The CDR3 coding sequence is TGTGCCAGCAGGGGGTTTCAACTCTCCGAAAAACTGTTTTTT.

This chain connects TRBV19 to TRBJ1-5; no firm D call. Trimming took off 3 bases at V and 3 bases at J, with 3 bases between the two ends. Germline CDR1 LNHDA, CDR2 SQIVND (reference sequence). The length of the CDR3 is 12 residues. The CDR3 spells CASSIYNQPQHF. CDR3 DNA: TGTGCCAGTAGTATTTACAATCAGCCCCAGCATTTT.

The chain has TRBV11-3 and TRBJ1-1; 7 bases are shared with TRBD1. V lost 5 bases, J lost 5 bases, and 20 bases stayed unmatched. The CDR3 extends over 18 amino acids. Germline CDR1 and CDR2: SGHNT and YENEEA. The CDR3 loop reads CASSRDRDGDVDLTEAFF. In DNA form, the CDR3 reads TGTGCCAGCAGCCGCGACAGGGACGGGGATGTGGACTTAACTGAAGCTTTCTTT.

The chain carries TRBV9 and TRBJ1-1; no reliable D call. This CDR3 contains 14 residues. The V gene lost 0 bases and the J gene lost 0 bases, with 6 bases spanning the gap. CDR1 and CDR2 from the germline V gene are SGDLS and YYNGEE. This CDR3 reads CASSVEELNTEAFF. The CDR3 DNA follows: TGTGCCAGCAGCGTAGAGGAACTGAACACTGAAGCTTTCTTT.

DNA of the CDR3: TGTGCCAGCAGTTTGGAAGGCGGGAGCAGCTCCTACAATGAGCAGTTCTTC. Residues: CASSLEGGSSSYNEQFF. This sequence joins TRBV7-2 and TRBJ2-1, with TRBD2 matching over 7 bases. The germline gives CDR1 SGHTA, CDR2 FQGNSA. V lost 6 bases to trimming and J lost 0 bases; unmatched junction nucleotides: 11. The CDR3 contains 17 residues.

The CDR3 DNA sequence: TGTGCCAGCAGTGGACAGGGAGGGTTTGAAAAACTGTTTTTT. Amino acid sequence: CASSGQGGFEKLFF. This rearrangement joins TRBV6-6 to TRBJ1-4; 8 bases line up with TRBD1. The V and J ends lost 5 bases and 7 bases, in that order; junction bases with no gene match: 6. Per the germline V gene, CDR1 is MNHNY and CDR2 is SVGAGI (reference sequence). The CDR3 is made up of 14 amino acids.

The chain recombines TRBV7-8 with TRBJ2-7, with D tentatively TRBD1 (5 bases). CDR3 length: 12 amino acids. Germline-derived CDR1 and CDR2 are SGHVS and FQNEAQ. V shed 5 bases and J shed 3 bases, with 8 bases lying between them. The CDR3 DNA follows: TGTGCCAGCAGCCATACAGGCTACGAGCAGTACTTC. It translates to CASSHTGYEQYF.

The rearrangement links TRBV7-2 to TRBJ2-7; D is tentatively TRBD1 or TRBD2 (7 bases each). Germline CDR1 and CDR2: SGHTA and FQGNSA. Trimming cost V 1 base and J 2 bases, with 18 bases left between them. CDR3 length equals 17 residues. CDR3 sequence (DNA): TGTGCCAGCAGCTTAGGAGGGAGGGGGCTGGCTACCTACGAGCAGTACTTC. Translation: CASSLGGRGLATYEQYF.

The chain is built from TRBV2 and TRBJ2-5; no reliable D call. Trimming left V 3 bases short and J 5 bases short, with 4 bases between. Per the germline V gene, CDR1 is SNHLY and CDR2 is FYNNEI. The CDR3 sequence is 11 residues long. The CDR3, as DNA: TGTGCCAGCAGTGACTTTGAGACCCAGTACTTC. Its translation: CASSDFETQYF. The full variable domain, with the rest looked up from reference TRBV2 and TRBJ2-5, is EPEVTQTPSHQVTQMGQEVILRCVPISNHLYFYWYRQILGQKVEFLVSFYNNEISEKSEIFDDQFSVERPDGSNFTLKIRSTKLEDSAMYFCASSDFETQYFGPGTRLLVL.

The chain employs TRBV5-4 and TRBJ2-7; possibly TRBD2 for D (6 bases). With 0 bases removed from V and 1 base from J, the gap between germline ends came to 8 bases. The CDR3 sequence is 14 residues long. Germline CDR1 reads SGHNT; CDR2 reads YYREEE (reference sequence). The CDR3 region has the DNA TGTGCCAGCAGCTTGGGGGGGAGGTCCTACGAGCAGTACTTC. It translates to CASSLGGRSYEQYF.

This chain links TRBV4-2 with TRBJ2-5; 7 bases are shared with TRBD2. Germline V gives CDR1 LGHNA, CDR2 YNFKEQ. V lost 1 base to trimming and J lost 5 bases; unmatched junction nucleotides: 10. There are 16 residues in the CDR3. CDR3 DNA sequence: TGTGCCAGCAGCCAAGCTTGGCTAGCGGCCTCGGAGACCCAGTACTTC. The encoded protein is CASSQAWLAASETQYF.